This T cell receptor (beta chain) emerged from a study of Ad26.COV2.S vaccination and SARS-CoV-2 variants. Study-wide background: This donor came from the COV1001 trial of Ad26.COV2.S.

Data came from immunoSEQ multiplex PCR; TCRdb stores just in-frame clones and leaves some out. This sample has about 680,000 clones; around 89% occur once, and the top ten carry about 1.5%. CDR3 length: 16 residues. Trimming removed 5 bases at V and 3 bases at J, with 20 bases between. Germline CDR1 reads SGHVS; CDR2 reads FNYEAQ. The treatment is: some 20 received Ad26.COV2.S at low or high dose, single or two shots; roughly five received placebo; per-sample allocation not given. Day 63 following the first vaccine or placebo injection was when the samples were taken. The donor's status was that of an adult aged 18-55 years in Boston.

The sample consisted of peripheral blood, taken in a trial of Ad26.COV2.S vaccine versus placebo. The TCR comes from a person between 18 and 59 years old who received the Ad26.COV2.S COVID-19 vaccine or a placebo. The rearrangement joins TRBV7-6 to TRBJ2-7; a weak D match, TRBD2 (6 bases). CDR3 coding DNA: TGTGCCAGCAGCCCATCGCTGGAGGGCCCACTCTACGAGCAGTACTTC. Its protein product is CASSPSLEGPLYEQYF.